The 9 T cell receptor beta chains presented below share a single source sample, sequenced in a study of post-analysis software for immune sequencing data. No antigen is known for these receptors. Study results and caveats: About five TRBV segments, including TRBV5-6, TRBV5-1 and TRBV20-1, were more frequent in patients than controls.

Libraries were made from TCR beta cDNA, and they carried unique molecular identifiers. TCRdb processed the PCR reads anew with MiXCR; each CDR3 protein has one entry. The sample contains 700,000 to 900,000 distinct CDR3 sequences, approximately 44% of which appear only once. The sample was blood. Receptor source: a girl under 18 with multiple sclerosis.

This clonotype was seen many times. CDR3 DNA: TGTGCCAGCAGCAGGCTAGCGGGAACAGATACGCAGTATTTT. The encoded protein is CASSRLAGTDTQYF. V and J are TRBV7-3 and TRBJ2-3, with TRBD2 identical over 9 bases. Germline CDR1 SGHTA, CDR2 FQGTGA. The J segment lost 3 bases and the V segment lost 5 bases, leaving 3 bases of the junction unmatched. CDR3 size: 14 residues.

As regards this clonotype: One end of the junction is discordant with germline, which a read error may explain. The chain couples TRBV6-5 to TRBJ2-7, with TRBD2 matching over 14 bases. This CDR3 contains 17 residues. The germline V gene has CDR1 MNHEY and CDR2 SVGAGI. Here the CDR3 reads CVSSYSRLAGGGYEQYF. In DNA, the CDR3 is TGTGTCAGCAGTTACTCGAGACTAGCGGGAGGGGGCTACGAGCAGTACTTC.

This clonotype has more than one count but fewer than ten. The J gene is TRBJ2-3, the V gene TRBV20-1, with TRBD2 identical over 9 bases. The ends lost 1 base at V and 2 bases at J; junction bases unmatched: 1. This CDR3 has 14 amino acids. The germline gives CDR1 DFQATT, CDR2 SNEGSKA (reference sequence). The CDR3 DNA sequence: TGCAGTGCTAGAGGGACTAGCGTCACAGATACGCAGTATTTT. It translates to CSARGTSVTDTQYF.

This clonotype has only a few counts. CDR3 in DNA: TGCAGCGTTGGTCCTTGGGACAGGGAGGACATTCAGTACTTC. Translated, it gives CSVGPWDREDIQYF. The chain couples TRBV29-1 to TRBJ2-4; 9 bases map to TRBD1. This CDR3 has 14 residues. Germline values: CDR1 SQVTM, CDR2 ANQGSEA. V dropped 4 bases and J dropped 8; count of bases not matched to a gene: 9.

This clonotype was seen just once. The chain combines TRBV24-1 with TRBJ2-1; 7 bases align to TRBD2. J lost 3 bases, V lost 3 bases, and 7 bases had no gene match. Germline-derived CDR1 and CDR2 are KGHDR and SFDVKD. This CDR3 region has 16 residues. Here the CDR3 DNA reads TGTGCCACCAGTGATGGGCTAGCGGAGGGCTACAATGAGCAGTTCTTC. Translated, it gives CATSDGLAEGYNEQFF.

The chain joins TRBV7-9 to TRBJ2-4; a possible D gene is TRBD2 (6 bases). The ends were cut back, 3 bases at V and 1 base at J, with 19 bases in the middle. Germline values: CDR1 SEHNR, CDR2 FQNEAQ (reference sequence). This CDR3 spans 18 amino acids. The chain's CDR3 is CASSFETGDLLAKNIQYF. The DNA of the CDR3 is TGTGCCAGCAGCTTCGAGACGGGGGACCTTCTGGCCAAAAACATTCAGTACTTC.

This chain uses TRBV6-1 with TRBJ1-2; TRBD1 matches 10 bases. This CDR3 spans 14 amino acids. Germline loops: CDR1 MNHNS, CDR2 SASEGT. With V trimmed by 3 bases and J by 6 bases, 4 bases remained unmatched. CDR3 coding DNA: TGTGCCAGCAGTGACCCCGGGACAGGGGATGGCTACACCTTC. It specifies CASSDPGTGDGYTF.

The chain combines TRBV21-1 with TRBJ2-6; the table assigns TRBD1, which was not confirmed against the DNA. TRBV21-1 is noted as a pseudogene. The CDR3 runs to 18 residues. In DNA form, the CDR3 reads TGTGCCAGCAGCAAACCGGGACAGGGGGCAGCTGGGGCCAACGTCCTGACTTTC. It codes for CASSKPGQGAAGANVLTF.

In this sample, this clonotype turned up once. The chain employs TRBV10-3 and TRBJ2-5; D may correspond to TRBD1 or TRBD2 (5 bases each). The DNA end lines up better with TRBJ2-7; the J call may be wrong. The germline CDR1 and CDR2 sequences are ENHRY and SYGVKD. CDR3 length: 13 amino acids. CDR3 residues: CARRGSLGDEQYF. Written as DNA, the CDR3 is TGTGCCAGGCGAGGCTCCCTGGGGGACGAGCAGTACTTC.